The present T cell receptor beta chain was sequenced within a study of blood T cells in healthy people across ages. Primed by a sample-barcoded 5' primer and a J-beta primer mix, a second PCR proceeded for about 7 to 11 cycles. TCRdb re-called the 5' RACE reads with MiXCR, one entry per CDR3 protein. The table lists over 300,000 distinct CDR3 sequences, 45% to 60% of them singletons. At least 6 million PBMCs were isolated per sample. The V gene's germline CDR1 is DFQATT and CDR2 SNEGSKA (reference sequence). Trimming cost V 0 bases and J 2 bases; bases outside gene matches: 5. The CDR3 is made up of 15 amino acids.

The specimen sequenced was blood. The gene calls are TRBV20-1 and TRBJ1-2, with 8 positions matching TRBD1. The clonotype was recovered from a man between 60 and 75 years old in good health. The CDR3 is CSAREGTGINYGYTF. The CDR3 region has the DNA TGCAGTGCTAGAGAGGGGACAGGCATCAACTATGGCTACACCTTC.